These 23 T cell receptor beta chains originate from one sample sequenced in a study of shared clonotypes between healthy human individuals. TCRdb's copy holds only in-frame clones and misses some; the assay was immunoSEQ multiplex PCR. The sample shows roughly 1,500,000 clones, less than 99% of them seen only once. The sample taken for sequencing was naive CD4+ T cells sorted from blood. Subset: CD45RA+ positively selected. These receptors came from a man aged 25-45 years in good health.

The chain employs TRBV28 and TRBJ2-3; 8 nucleotides agree with TRBD2. The V gene's germline CDR1 is MDHEN and CDR2 SYDVKM. This CDR3 contains 16 residues. With 6 bases clipped from V and 3 bases from J, the junction kept 11 bases outside the gene matches. The CDR3, as DNA: TGTGCCAGCAGCTACAATAGCGGGAAGGGTACAGATACGCAGTATTTT. This sequence encodes CASSYNSGKGTDTQYF.

The V and J genes are TRBV29-1 and TRBJ2-1; tentative D call: TRBD1 (6 bases). V was pared by 2 bases and J by 5 bases, with 10 bases between. The CDR3 runs 13 residues. Per germline, CDR1 SQVTM and CDR2 ANQGSEA. The DNA of the CDR3 is TGCAGCGTTGAACTGCACAGGGACAATGAGCAGTTCTTC. Translated: CSVELHRDNEQFF.

This clone was found once. One end of the junction fails to match germline, which may point to a read error. The chain uses TRBV19 and TRBJ2-7; TRBD2 matches 11 bases. The CDR3 has 16 residues. The V gene's germline CDR1 is LNHDA and CDR2 SQIVND (reference sequence). CDR3 DNA sequence: TGTGCCAGTAGTGCTACTAGCGGGAGATTCTCCGACGAGCAGTACTTC. Its translation is CASSATSGRFSDEQYF.

V is TRBV5-8 and J is TRBJ1-1; D is uncertain. The CDR3 covers 12 residues. The germline V gene has CDR1 SGHTS and CDR2 YDEGEE. V was clipped by 4 bases and J by 2 bases, with 6 bases between them. CDR3 residues: CASSRSNTEAFF. The CDR3, as DNA: TGTGCCAGCAGCCGTTCAAACACTGAAGCTTTCTTT.

The V gene is TRBV14, the J gene TRBJ2-1; the match to TRBD2 covers 12 bases. The CDR3 consists of 17 residues. The V gene's germline CDR1 is SGHDN and CDR2 FVKESK. With 4 bases clipped from V and 7 bases from J, the junction kept 11 bases outside the gene matches. The CDR3 loop is CASSRVRGTSGWNEQFF. In nucleotides, the CDR3 is TGTGCCAGCAGCCGAGTAAGGGGGACTAGCGGGTGGAATGAGCAGTTCTTC.

This chain links TRBV23-1 with TRBJ2-7, with D possibly TRBD1 on 6 matching bases. TRBV23-1 is an ORF, with its function uncertain. Trimming pared 8 bases from V and 3 bases from J, leaving 14 bases between. This CDR3 region has 13 residues. The CDR3 region has the DNA TGCGCCAGCCATCAGGGGTTTTTCTACGAGCAGTACTTC. Translated, it gives CASHQGFFYEQYF.

The V and J genes are TRBV28 and TRBJ2-5, with TRBD1 as a possible D gene (5 bases). The CDR3 contains 14 residues. Trimming cost V 6 bases and J 2 bases, with 13 bases left between them. The germline CDR1 and CDR2 sequences are MDHEN and SYDVKM. The CDR3, as DNA: TGTGCCAGCAGCCAACCAGGGTGGCAAGAGACCCAGTACTTC. Translating gives CASSQPGWQETQYF.

V and J are TRBV28 and TRBJ2-7, with D possibly TRBD1 on 5 matching bases. Between the trimmed V and J ends, which lost 5 bases and 4 bases, there was a span of 18 bases. This CDR3 contains 15 residues. CDR1 is MDHEN and CDR2 is SYDVKM in the germline V gene. The CDR3 sequence: CASSTGDSRRYEQYF. The CDR3 DNA sequence: TGTGCCAGCAGTACCGGCGACAGTCGCAGGTACGAGCAGTACTTC.

This clone was picked up one time. This rearrangement joins TRBV28 to TRBJ2-1, with TRBD2 matching 9 bases. The CDR3 contains 15 residues. V gave up 7 bases and J gave up 8 bases; unmatched junction bases: 12. Germline V lookup: CDR1 MDHEN, CDR2 SYDVKM. CDR3 in DNA: TGTGCCAGCATCCCCGGGGGTAGCGGGAGAGATGAGCAGTTCTTC. Its translation is CASIPGGSGRDEQFF.

Note on this clone: Other DNA sequences of this sample code for an identical CDR3. V gene TRBV5-1 combines with J gene TRBJ2-2, with D hard to call. The CDR3 covers 13 residues. The V gene's germline CDR1 is SGHRS and CDR2 YFSETQ. The ends were cut back, 0 bases at V and 5 bases at J, with 5 bases in the middle. CDR3 residues: CASSLELTGELFF. The CDR3 DNA follows: TGCGCCAGCAGCTTGGAGCTTACCGGGGAGCTGTTTTTT.

Remarks on this clone: The same CDR3 arises from other DNA sequences in this sample as well. The chain is built from TRBV30 and TRBJ1-5; D unresolved. CDR3 length equals 13 residues. Germline CDR1 GTSNPN, CDR2 SVGIG (reference sequence). Trimming stripped 3 bases from V and 1 base from J, with 7 bases between. The CDR3 nucleotides read TGTGCCTGGAGCGACGGGAGCAATCAGCCCCAGCATTTT. Translated, it gives CAWSDGSNQPQHF.

The rearrangement links TRBV6-1 to TRBJ2-5; D is unclear. The CDR3 consists of 11 residues. Germline-derived CDR1 and CDR2 are MNHNS and SASEGT. The ends were cut back, 4 bases at V and 4 bases at J, with 4 bases in the middle. CDR3 coding DNA: TGTGCCAGCAGTGCTGGAGAGACCCAGTACTTC. Its protein product is CASSAGETQYF.

The rearrangement joins TRBV15 to TRBJ2-7; 9 bases agree with TRBD1. The germline V gene encodes CDR1 LNHNV and CDR2 YYDKDF (reference sequence). The CDR3 contains 15 residues. V was pared by 5 bases and J by 4 bases, with 9 bases of the junction left unmatched. The CDR3, as DNA: TGTGCCACCAGCGGAGCCGGGACAGGGCCGTACGAGCAGTACTTC. Translating it yields CATSGAGTGPYEQYF.

V and J are TRBV5-1 and TRBJ2-6; TRBD2 is a possible D gene (5 bases). CDR3 size: 15 residues. V shed 4 bases and J shed 2 bases, with 10 bases lying between them. Germline V gene lookup returns CDR1 SGHRS and CDR2 YFSETQ. The CDR3 bases are TGCGCCAGCAGCCGGGAACAAGCTGGGGCCAACGTCCTGACTTTC. Translating it yields CASSREQAGANVLTF.

This rearrangement joins TRBV5-1 to TRBJ2-2, with 7 nucleotides matching TRBD2. The CDR3 extends over 15 amino acids. Unmatched junction bases numbered 5, after V lost 0 bases and J lost 6 bases. Germline CDR1 and CDR2: SGHRS and YFSETQ. CDR3 protein: CASSLAGGSSGELFF. In DNA form, the CDR3 reads TGCGCCAGCAGCTTGGCGGGCGGGAGTTCCGGGGAGCTGTTTTTT.

V usage is TRBV5-6 and J usage is TRBJ2-5; 8 positions match TRBD2. The germline gives CDR1 SGHDT, CDR2 YYEEEE. J gave up 5 bases and V 3 bases, and 12 bases lay outside the gene matches. This CDR3 has 16 amino acids. In DNA, the CDR3 is TGTGCCAGCAGCTCGAAACGGGAGGGCCGGAGTGAGACCCAGTACTTC. Amino acid sequence: CASSSKREGRSETQYF. The full variable domain, completed using reference TRBV5-6 and TRBJ2-5, is DAGVTQSPTHLIKTRGQQVTLRCSPKSGHDTVSWYQQALGQGPQFIFQYYEEEERQRGNFPDRFSGHQFPNYSSELNVNALLLGDSALYLCASSSKREGRSETQYFGPGTRLLVL.

This clone occurred once. The rearrangement uses TRBV19 and TRBJ2-2; D gene unclear. This CDR3 contains 12 residues. The V gene lost 2 bases and the J gene lost 8 bases, with 6 bases spanning the gap. Germline V gives CDR1 LNHDA, CDR2 SQIVND (reference sequence). The CDR3 spells CASSIIAGELFF. The CDR3 DNA reads as TGTGCCAGTAGTATAATCGCTGGGGAGCTGTTTTTT.

The chain recombines TRBV2 with TRBJ1-5; no firm D call. V was pared by 7 bases and J by 6 bases, with 13 bases between. The CDR3 is made up of 13 amino acids. Germline values: CDR1 SNHLY, CDR2 FYNNEI. This CDR3 is CASMERFSQPQHF. As DNA, the CDR3 is TGTGCCAGCATGGAACGGTTTAGTCAGCCCCAGCATTTT.

CDR3: CASSLGTGLGYTF. Written as DNA, the CDR3 is TGTGCCAGCAGTCTGGGGACAGGGTTAGGCTACACCTTC. The chain couples TRBV6-5 to TRBJ1-2; 9 bases line up with TRBD1. The J segment lost 8 bases and the V segment lost 5 bases, leaving 6 bases of the junction unmatched. The CDR3 consists of 13 residues. Germline V gene data show CDR1 as MNHEY and CDR2 as SVGAGI.

This clone was picked up one time. The rearrangement joins TRBV18 to TRBJ1-1; 7 nucleotides match TRBD1. This CDR3 comprises 16 residues. V dropped 5 bases and J dropped 4; count of bases not matched to a gene: 13. Germline values: CDR1 KGHSH, CDR2 LQKENI. The CDR3 DNA reads as TGTGCCAGCTCAAAAATCAAAACAGGGGTGAGCACTGAAGCTTTCTTT. It codes for CASSKIKTGVSTEAFF.

The chain couples TRBV18 to TRBJ2-3; 8 bases align to TRBD1. The germline V gene encodes CDR1 KGHSH and CDR2 LQKENI. The CDR3 length is 16 residues. Trimming cost V 4 bases and J 2 bases; bases outside gene matches: 8. The CDR3 spells CASSRRQGMDTDTQYF. The DNA of the CDR3 is TGTGCCAGCTCACGCCGACAGGGGATGGACACAGATACGCAGTATTTT.

This rearrangement joins TRBV6-1 to TRBJ2-7; D perhaps matches TRBD1 (6 bases). CDR1 and CDR2 (germline): MNHNS, SASEGT. The V and J ends lost 6 bases and 2 bases respectively, with 17 bases between them. This CDR3 spans 15 amino acids. CDR3 bases: TGTGCCAGCAGAGGAAATCTAGGGGGAGCCTACGAGCAGTACTTC. It specifies CASRGNLGGAYEQYF.

This rearrangement joins TRBV5-1 to TRBJ2-5, with 8 bases lining up with TRBD2. The germline CDR1 and CDR2 sequences are SGHRS and YFSETQ. V was pared by 1 base and J by 7 bases, with 15 bases of the junction left unmatched. CDR3 length: 17 residues. The CDR3 region is CASSLSDGRAPFPTQYF. The CDR3 nucleotides are TGCGCCAGCAGCTTGTCGGACGGGAGGGCCCCTTTCCCGACCCAGTACTTC.